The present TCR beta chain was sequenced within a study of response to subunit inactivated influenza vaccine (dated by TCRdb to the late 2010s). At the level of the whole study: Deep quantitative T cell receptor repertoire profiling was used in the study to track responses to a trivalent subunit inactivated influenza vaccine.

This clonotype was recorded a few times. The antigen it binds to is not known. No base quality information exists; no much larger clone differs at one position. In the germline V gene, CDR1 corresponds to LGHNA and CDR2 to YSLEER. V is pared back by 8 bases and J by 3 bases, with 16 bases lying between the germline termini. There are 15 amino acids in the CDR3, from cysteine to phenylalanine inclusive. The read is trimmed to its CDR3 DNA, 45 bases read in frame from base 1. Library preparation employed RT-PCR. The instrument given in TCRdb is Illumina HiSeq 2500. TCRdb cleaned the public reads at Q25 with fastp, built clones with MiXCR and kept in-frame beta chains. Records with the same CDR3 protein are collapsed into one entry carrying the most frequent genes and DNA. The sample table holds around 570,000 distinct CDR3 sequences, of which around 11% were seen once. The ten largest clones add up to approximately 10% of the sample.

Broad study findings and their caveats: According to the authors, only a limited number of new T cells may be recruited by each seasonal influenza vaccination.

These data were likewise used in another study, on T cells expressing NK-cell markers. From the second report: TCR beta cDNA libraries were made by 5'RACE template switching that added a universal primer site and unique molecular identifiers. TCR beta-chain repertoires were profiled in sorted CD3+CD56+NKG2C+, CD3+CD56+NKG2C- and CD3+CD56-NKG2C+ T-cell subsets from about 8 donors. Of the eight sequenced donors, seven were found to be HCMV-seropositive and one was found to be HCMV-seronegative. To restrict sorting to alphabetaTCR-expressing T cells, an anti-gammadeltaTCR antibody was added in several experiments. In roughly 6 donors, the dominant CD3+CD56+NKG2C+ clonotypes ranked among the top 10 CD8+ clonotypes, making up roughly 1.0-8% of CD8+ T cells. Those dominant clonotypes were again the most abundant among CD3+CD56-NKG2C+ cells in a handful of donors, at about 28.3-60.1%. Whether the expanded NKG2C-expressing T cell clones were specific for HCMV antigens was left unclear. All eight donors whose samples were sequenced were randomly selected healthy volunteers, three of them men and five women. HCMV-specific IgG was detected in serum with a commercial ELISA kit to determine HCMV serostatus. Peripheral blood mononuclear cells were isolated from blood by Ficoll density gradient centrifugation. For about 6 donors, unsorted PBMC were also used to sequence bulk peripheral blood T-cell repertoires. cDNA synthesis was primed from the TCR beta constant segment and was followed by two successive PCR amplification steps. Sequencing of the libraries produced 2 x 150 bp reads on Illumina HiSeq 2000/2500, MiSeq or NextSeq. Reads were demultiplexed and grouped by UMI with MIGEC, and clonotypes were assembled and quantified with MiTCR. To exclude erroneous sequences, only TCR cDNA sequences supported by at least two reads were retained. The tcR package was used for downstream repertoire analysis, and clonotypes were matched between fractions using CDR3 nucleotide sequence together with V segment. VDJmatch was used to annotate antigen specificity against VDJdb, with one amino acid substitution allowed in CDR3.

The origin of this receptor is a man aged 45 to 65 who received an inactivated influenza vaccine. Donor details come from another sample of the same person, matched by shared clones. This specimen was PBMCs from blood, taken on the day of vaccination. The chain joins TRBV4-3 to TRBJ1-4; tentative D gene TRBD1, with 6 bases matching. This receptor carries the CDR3 CASALRGAANEKLFF. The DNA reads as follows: TGCGCCAGCGCCCTCCGGGGGGCGGCTAATGAAAAACTGTTTTTT.